The entry below gives a single T cell receptor (beta chain) sequence along with its context. The sample is drawn from a study of shared clonotypes between healthy human individuals. Clones were read by immunoSEQ multiplex PCR, and TCRdb kept only the in-frame ones, dropping some. In the table there are about 1.5 million clones, 95% to 99% of which are singletons. Germline CDR1 is MNHEY and CDR2 is SMNVEV (reference sequence). The CDR3 is 15 residues long. V lost 5 bases and J lost 4, with 12 bases in between. The receptor's source is a young man in good health. The V call is TRBV27, the J call TRBJ2-6; no definite D call. Input material: naive CD4+ T cells sorted from blood. Documented subset: CD45RA+ positively selected. The CDR3 here is CASSPSTGGANVLTF. For the CDR3, the DNA is TGTGCCAGCAGTCCCTCTACCGGGGGGGCCAACGTCCTGACTTTC.